This TCR beta chain was sequenced for a study of cytotoxic CD8 clonotypes in ibrutinib-treated CLL. Study details: The patients, roughly ten relapsed/refractory and approximately 16 treatment-naive, included around 17 who were IGHV unmutated. After median approximately 6 years, approximately 14 stayed in remission, approximately twelve progressed; responses roughly 25 partial, 2 complete.

Study findings and constraints: The times at which samples were taken varied between sustained-remission and progressing patients.

This CDR3 spans 16 amino acids. The germline gives CDR1 LNHNV, CDR2 YYDKDF (reference sequence). The V end was cut by 0 bases, the J end by 0 bases, with 12 bases between. This clone was detected only a few times. Its antigen is not identified. Assay used: immunoSEQ multiplex PCR; TCRdb lists only in-frame clones, some missing. The sample has just over 200,000 clones, about three quarters seen once. With cryopreserved PBMCs as the source, roughly 1.8 micrograms of genomic DNA went to TCR beta libraries. The specimen comprised PBMCs, sampled after 12 months of ibrutinib treatment. The rearrangement joins TRBV15 to TRBJ2-7; no definite D call. This receptor was obtained from a human donor with chronic lymphocytic leukemia. The CDR3 nucleotides read TGTGCCACCAGCAGAGAGTTGTTTGTGAGCTCCTACGAGCAGTACTTC. The encoded protein is CATSRELFVSSYEQYF.